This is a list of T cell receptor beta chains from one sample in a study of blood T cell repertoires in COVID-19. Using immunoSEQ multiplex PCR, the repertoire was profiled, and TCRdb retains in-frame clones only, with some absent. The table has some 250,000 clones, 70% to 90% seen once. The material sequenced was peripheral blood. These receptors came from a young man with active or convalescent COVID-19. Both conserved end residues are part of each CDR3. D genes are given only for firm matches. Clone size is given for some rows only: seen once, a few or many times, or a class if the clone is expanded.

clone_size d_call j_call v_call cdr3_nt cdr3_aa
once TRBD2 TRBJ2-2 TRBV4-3 TGCGCCAGCAGCCAAGGGACTAGCGGGGGAGCGAACACCGGGGAGCTGTTTTTT CASSQGTSGGANTGELFF
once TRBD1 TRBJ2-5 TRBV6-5 TGTGCCTCTAACCTAGGGACAGGGTTCGGGGAGACCCAGTACTTC CASNLGTGFGETQYF
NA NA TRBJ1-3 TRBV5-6 TGTGCCAGCAGCTTTGGGGGGACGAGCTCTGGAAACACCATATATTTT CASSFGGTSSGNTIYF
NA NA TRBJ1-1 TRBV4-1 TGCGCCAGCTCGGGGGAGTTTAACACTGAAGCTTTCTTT CASSGEFNTEAFF
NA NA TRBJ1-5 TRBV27 TGTGCCAGCAAATTTGGGGGCGCGAGCAATCAGCCCCAGCATTTT CASKFGGASNQPQHF
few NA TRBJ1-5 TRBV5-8 TGTGCCAGCAGCCAGGTTGATCAGCCCCAGCATTTT CASSQVDQPQHF
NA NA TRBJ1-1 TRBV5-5 TGTGCCAGCAGCTTGGGTCTCGGCACTGAAGCTTTCTTT CASSLGLGTEAFF
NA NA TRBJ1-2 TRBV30 TGTGCCTGGAGTGGGGCGGACAGTGATATTGGGGGCTACACCTTC CAWSGADSDIGGYTF
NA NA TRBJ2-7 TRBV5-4 TGTGCCAGCAGCTTGGAGAGGGCTAGCTCCTACGAGCAGTACTTC CASSLERASSYEQYF
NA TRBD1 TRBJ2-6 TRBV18 TGTGCCAGCTCACCACGAGACAGGGTCAGCTCTGGGGCCAACGTCCTGACTTTC CASSPRDRVSSGANVLTF
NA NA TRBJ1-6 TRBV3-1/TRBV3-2 TGTGCCAGCAGCCAAGAAGGCTCCGGAGGGGATAATTCACCCCTCCACTTT CASSQEGSGGDNSPLHF
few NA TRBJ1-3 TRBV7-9 TGTGCCAGCAGCTCCTCCTTTGGAAACACCATATATTTT CASSSSFGNTIYF
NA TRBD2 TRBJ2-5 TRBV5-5 TGTGCCAGCAGCTTGGAGGCGGGGGGGCCCCGACAAGAGACCCAGTACTTC CASSLEAGGPRQETQYF
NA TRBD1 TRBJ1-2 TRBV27 TGTGCCAGCAGTACCCGGACAGGGGGCCATGGCTACACCTTC CASSTRTGGHGYTF
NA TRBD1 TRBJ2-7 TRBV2 TGTGCCAGCAAGGACAGGGCCTCCTACGAGCAGTACTTC CASKDRASYEQYF
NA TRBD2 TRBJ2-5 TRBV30 TGTGCCTGGAGTGAGGGAATAGCGGGGGGCTCGCAAGAGACCCAGTACTTC CAWSEGIAGGSQETQYF
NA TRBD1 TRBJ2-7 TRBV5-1 TGCGCCAGCAGCTTGGGGACAGGGGCCCACTACGAGCAGTACTTC CASSLGTGAHYEQYF
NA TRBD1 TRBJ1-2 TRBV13 TGTGCCAGCAGCCTCTATCGACAGGGAACTAACTATGGCTACACCTTC CASSLYRQGTNYGYTF
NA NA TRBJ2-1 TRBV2 TGTGCCAGCAGTGATAGGGGGGGTGAGCAGTTCTTC CASSDRGGEQFF
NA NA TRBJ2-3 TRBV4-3 TGCGCCAGCAGCCAAGTAGTACAGGGAACAGATACGCAGTATTTT CASSQVVQGTDTQYF
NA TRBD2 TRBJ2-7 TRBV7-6 TGTGCCAGCAGCTTAGCGCTTGGACTAGCGCCCTACGAGCAGTACTTC CASSLALGLAPYEQYF
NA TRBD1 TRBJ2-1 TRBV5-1 TGCGCCAGCAGCTTGGCCGTTGGACAGGAGTACAATGAGCAGTTCTTC CASSLAVGQEYNEQFF
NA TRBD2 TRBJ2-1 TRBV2 TGTGCCAGCAGTGGGTTTAGCGGGGGGCCAAACAATGAGCAGTTCTTC CASSGFSGGPNNEQFF
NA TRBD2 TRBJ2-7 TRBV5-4 TGTGCCAGCACCCGTGCGGGGGGCTTAACCTACGAGCAGTACTTC CASTRAGGLTYEQYF
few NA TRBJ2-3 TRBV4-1 TGCGCCAGCAGCCAAGTGGGTCTTGGAGAAGATACGCAGTATTTT CASSQVGLGEDTQYF
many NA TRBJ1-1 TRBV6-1 TGTGCCAGCAGTGAGGGAGGGCACACTGAAGCTTTCTTT CASSEGGHTEAFF
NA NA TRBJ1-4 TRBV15 TGTGCCACCAGCAGAGGTAGTACTAATGAAAAACTGTTTTTT CATSRGSTNEKLFF
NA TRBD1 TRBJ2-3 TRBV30 TGTGCCTGGAGTGTTGGACAGGGGGCCACAGATACGCAGTATTTT CAWSVGQGATDTQYF
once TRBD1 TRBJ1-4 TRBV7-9 TGTGCCAGCAGCCCTGGGACAGGCGAAGAAAAACTGTTTTTT CASSPGTGEEKLFF
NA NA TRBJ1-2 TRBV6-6 TGTGCCAGCAGCCCTACAGGGAACTATGGCTACACCTTC CASSPTGNYGYTF
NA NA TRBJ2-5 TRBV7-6 TGTGCCAGCAGCTTATATCGACCTAGCCTAATGGAGACCCAGTACTTC CASSLYRPSLMETQYF
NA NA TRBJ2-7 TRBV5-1 TGCGCCAGCAGCGCCGGGGGCTACGAGCAGTACTTC CASSAGGYEQYF
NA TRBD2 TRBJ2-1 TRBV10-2 TGCGCCAGCAGGATCGGGGGGACCTCCTACAATGAGCAGTTCTTC CASRIGGTSYNEQFF
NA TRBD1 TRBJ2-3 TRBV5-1 TGCGCCAGCAGCTCCTATACGACAGGGGGCTCAGATACGCAGTATTTT CASSSYTTGGSDTQYF
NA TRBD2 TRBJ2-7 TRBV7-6 TGTGCCAGCAGCGCCTTGGGCGGGGGACGCTACGAGCAGTACTTC CASSALGGGRYEQYF
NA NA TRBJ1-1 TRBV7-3 TGTGCCAGCAGCAAAAGTGCCGGGTCTGAAGCTTTCTTT CASSKSAGSEAFF
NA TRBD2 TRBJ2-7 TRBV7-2 TGTGCCAGCAGCGCGGGACTAGCGGTCGAGCAGTACTTC CASSAGLAVEQYF
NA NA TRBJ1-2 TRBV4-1 TGCGCCAGCAGCCAAGTCGGGCAGGGCAACTATGGCTACACCTTC CASSQVGQGNYGYTF
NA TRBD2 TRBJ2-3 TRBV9 TGTGCCAGCAGCACACAGCTGACTAGCGGGGGAAGTGATACGCAGTATTTT CASSTQLTSGGSDTQYF
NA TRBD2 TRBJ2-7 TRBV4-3 TGCGCCAGCAGCCAAGATCAGGCTAGCGGCTCCTACGAGCAGTACTTC CASSQDQASGSYEQYF
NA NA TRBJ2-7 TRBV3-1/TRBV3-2 TGTGCCAGCAGTACAGAATCCTACGAGCAGTACTTC CASSTESYEQYF
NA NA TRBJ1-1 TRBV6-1 TGTGCCAGCAGTGAATTTGGCTCTCCGAACACTGAAGCTTTCTTT CASSEFGSPNTEAFF
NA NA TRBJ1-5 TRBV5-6 TGTGCCAGCAGCCGAGTTCGGGACATGGGATTCCCCCAGCATTTT CASSRVRDMGFPQHF
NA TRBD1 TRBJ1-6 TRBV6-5 TGTGCCAGCGAACTACAGGGGACTAATTCACCCCTCCACTTT CASELQGTNSPLHF
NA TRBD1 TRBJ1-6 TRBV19 TGTGCCAGCACGGGACAGGGGGTTTCACCCCTCCACTTT CASTGQGVSPLHF
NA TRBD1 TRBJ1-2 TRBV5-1 TGCGCCAGCAGCTCGACAGGGGGCTTCGGCTATGGCTACACCTTC CASSSTGGFGYGYTF
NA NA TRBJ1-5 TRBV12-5 TGTGCTAGTGGCCTGGGACTCAATCAGCCCCAGCATTTT CASGLGLNQPQHF
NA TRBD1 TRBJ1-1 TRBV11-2 TGTGCCAGCAGCTGGGACAGGGGGAATACTGAAGCTTTCTTT CASSWDRGNTEAFF
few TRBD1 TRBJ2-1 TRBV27 TGTGCCAGCAGTTTCCGCCGACAGGGCCTTCGACGCCCTAGCTCCTACAATGAGCAGTTCTTC CASSFRRQGLRRPSSYNEQFF
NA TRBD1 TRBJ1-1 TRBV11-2 TGTGCCAGCAGCCCGACAGGGGACGCTGAAGCTTTCTTT CASSPTGDAEAFF
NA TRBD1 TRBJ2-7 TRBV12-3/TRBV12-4 TGTGCCAGCAGTAAAGGGGGCCGTGGCGAGCAGTACTTC CASSKGGRGEQYF
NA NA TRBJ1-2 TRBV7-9 TGTGCCGCTAGCGGGAGGAACTATGGCTACACCTTC CAASGRNYGYTF
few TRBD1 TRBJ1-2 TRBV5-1 TGCGCCAGCAGCTGGACGGGACAGGGCGCCGGCTACACCTTC CASSWTGQGAGYTF
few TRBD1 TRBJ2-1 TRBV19 TGTGCCAGTAGTAAACAGGGGGCACTCGTCAATGAGCAGTTCTTC CASSKQGALVNEQFF
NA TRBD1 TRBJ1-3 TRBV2 TGTGCCAGCAGTGAACTGCATTCCGGGACAGGGGGTGGAAACACCATATATTTT CASSELHSGTGGGNTIYF
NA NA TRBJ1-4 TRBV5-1 TGCGCCAGCAGCTTGGGTGGAGGGGTTGGTGAAAAACTGTTTTTT CASSLGGGVGEKLFF
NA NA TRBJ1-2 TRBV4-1 TGCGCCAGCAGCAACGACAGGAACTATGGCTACACCTTC CASSNDRNYGYTF
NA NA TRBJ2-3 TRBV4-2 TGTGCCAGCAGCCATCAGTCCACAGATACGCAGTATTTT CASSHQSTDTQYF
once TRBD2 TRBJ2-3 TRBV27 TGTGCCAGCAGTGAGACTAGCGGGGGAGGAGATACGCAGTATTTT CASSETSGGGDTQYF
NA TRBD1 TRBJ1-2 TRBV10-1 TGCGCCAGCAGAGAACCAGGGGGTTCACTCGGCTACACCTTC CASREPGGSLGYTF